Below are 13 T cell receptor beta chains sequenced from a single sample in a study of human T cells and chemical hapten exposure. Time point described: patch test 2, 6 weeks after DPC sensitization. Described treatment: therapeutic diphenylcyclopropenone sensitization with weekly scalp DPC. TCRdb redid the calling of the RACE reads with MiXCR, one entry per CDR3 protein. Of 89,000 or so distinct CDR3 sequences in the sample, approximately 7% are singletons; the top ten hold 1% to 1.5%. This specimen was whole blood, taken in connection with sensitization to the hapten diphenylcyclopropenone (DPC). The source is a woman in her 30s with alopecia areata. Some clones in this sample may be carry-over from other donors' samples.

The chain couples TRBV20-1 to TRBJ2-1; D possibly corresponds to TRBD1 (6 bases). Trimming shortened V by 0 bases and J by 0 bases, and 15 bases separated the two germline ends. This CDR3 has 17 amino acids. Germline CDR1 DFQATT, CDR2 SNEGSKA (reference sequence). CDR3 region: CSARDPLQGSSYNEQFF. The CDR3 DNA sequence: TGCAGTGCTAGAGACCCTCTACAGGGAAGCTCCTACAATGAGCAGTTCTTC.

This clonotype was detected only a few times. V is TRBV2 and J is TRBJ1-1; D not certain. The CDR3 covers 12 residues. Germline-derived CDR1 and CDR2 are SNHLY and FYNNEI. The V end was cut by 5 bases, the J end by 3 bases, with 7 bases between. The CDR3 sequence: CASSTMDTEAFF. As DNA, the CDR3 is TGTGCCAGCAGTACTATGGACACTGAAGCTTTCTTT. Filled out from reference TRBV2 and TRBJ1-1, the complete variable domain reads EPEVTQTPSHQVTQMGQEVILRCVPISNHLYFYWYRQILGQKVEFLVSFYNNEISEKSEIFDDQFSVERPDGSNFTLKIRSTKLEDSAMYFCASSTMDTEAFFGQGTRLTVV.

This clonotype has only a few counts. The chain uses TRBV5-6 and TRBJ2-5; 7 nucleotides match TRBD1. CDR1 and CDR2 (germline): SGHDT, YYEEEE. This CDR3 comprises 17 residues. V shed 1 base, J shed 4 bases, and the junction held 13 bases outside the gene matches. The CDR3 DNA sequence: TGTGCCAGCAGCTTGTTATGGGCAGGGGGAAGAGGAGAGACCCAGTACTTC. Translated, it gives CASSLLWAGGRGETQYF.

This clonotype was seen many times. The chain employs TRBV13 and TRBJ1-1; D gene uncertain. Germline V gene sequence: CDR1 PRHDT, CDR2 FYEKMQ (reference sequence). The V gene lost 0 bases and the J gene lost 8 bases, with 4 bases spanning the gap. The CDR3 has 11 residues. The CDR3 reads CASSLGQEAFF. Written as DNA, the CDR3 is TGTGCCAGCAGCTTAGGTCAAGAAGCTTTCTTT.

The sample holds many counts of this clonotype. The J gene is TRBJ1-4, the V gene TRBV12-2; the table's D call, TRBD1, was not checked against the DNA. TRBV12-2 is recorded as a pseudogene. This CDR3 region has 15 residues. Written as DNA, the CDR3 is TGTGCAAGTCGCTTAGTTTGTAATGGGGGCGAAAAACTGTTTTTT. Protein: CASRLVCNGGEKLFF.

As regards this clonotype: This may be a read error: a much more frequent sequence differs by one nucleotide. The CDR3 protein is CASSHHRRGGAFF. The CDR3 nucleotides read TGTGCCAGCAGCCACCACAGGAGGGGTGGCGCTTTCTTT. The gene calls are TRBV3-1 and TRBJ1-1, with D tentatively TRBD1 (5 bases). This CDR3 has 13 residues. CDR1 and CDR2 from the germline V gene are LGHDT and YNNKEL (reference sequence). V was cut by 3 bases and J by 11 bases, with 16 bases left in between.

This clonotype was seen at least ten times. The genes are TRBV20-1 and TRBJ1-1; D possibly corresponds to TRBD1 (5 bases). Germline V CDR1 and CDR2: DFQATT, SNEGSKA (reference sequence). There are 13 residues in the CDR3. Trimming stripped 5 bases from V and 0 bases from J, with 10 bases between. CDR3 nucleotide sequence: TGCAGTGCTGCCCGGGGGATGAACACTGAAGCTTTCTTT. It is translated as CSAARGMNTEAFF.

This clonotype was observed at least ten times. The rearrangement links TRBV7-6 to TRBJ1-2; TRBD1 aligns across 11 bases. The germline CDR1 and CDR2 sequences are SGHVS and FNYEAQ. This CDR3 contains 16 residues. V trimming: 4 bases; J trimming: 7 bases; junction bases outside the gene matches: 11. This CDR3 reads CASSSSRTGGDGGYTF. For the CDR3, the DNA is TGTGCCAGCAGCTCCTCAAGGACAGGGGGCGATGGTGGCTACACCTTC. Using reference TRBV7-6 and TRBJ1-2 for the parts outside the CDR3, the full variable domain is GAGVSQSPRYKVTKRGQDVALRCDPISGHVSLYWYRQALGQGPEFLTYFNYEAQQDKSGLPNDRFSAERPEGSISTLTIQRTEQRDSAMYRCASSSSRTGGDGGYTFGSGTRLTVV.

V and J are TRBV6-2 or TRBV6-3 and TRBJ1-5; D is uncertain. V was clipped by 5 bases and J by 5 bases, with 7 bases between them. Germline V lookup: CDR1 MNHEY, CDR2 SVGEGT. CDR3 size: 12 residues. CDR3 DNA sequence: TGTGCCAGCAGTCACCAGTATCAGCCCCAGCATTTT. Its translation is CASSHQYQPQHF.

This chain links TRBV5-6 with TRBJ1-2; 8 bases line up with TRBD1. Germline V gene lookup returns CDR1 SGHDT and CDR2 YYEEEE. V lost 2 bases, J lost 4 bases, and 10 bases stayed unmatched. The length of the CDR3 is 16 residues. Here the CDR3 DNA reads TGTGCCAGCAGCTTCTCAATACAGGGGGAACTCTATGGCTACACCTTC. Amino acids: CASSFSIQGELYGYTF.

The CDR3 protein is CASRSNRGGNQPQHF. CDR3 in DNA: TGTGCCAGCAGGTCTAACAGGGGAGGTAATCAGCCCCAGCATTTT. The chain employs TRBV12-3 or TRBV12-4 and TRBJ1-5, with 7 nucleotides matching TRBD1. CDR3 length: 15 amino acids. V was pared by 6 bases and J by 4 bases, with 9 bases of the junction left unmatched.

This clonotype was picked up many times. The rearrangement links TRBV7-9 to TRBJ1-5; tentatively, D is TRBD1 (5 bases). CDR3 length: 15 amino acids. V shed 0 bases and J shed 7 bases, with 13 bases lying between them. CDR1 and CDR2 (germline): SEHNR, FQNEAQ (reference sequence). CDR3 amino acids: CASSLAGQGGQPQHF. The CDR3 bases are TGTGCCAGCAGCTTAGCGGGGCAGGGAGGCCAGCCCCAGCATTTT. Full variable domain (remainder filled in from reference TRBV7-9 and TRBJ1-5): DTGVSQNPRHKITKRGQNVTFRCDPISEHNRLYWYRQTLGQGPEFLTYFQNEAQLEKSRLLSDRFSAERPKGSFSTLEIQRTEQGDSAMYLCASSLAGQGGQPQHFGDGTRLSIL.

The CDR3 nucleotides read TGTGCCAGCAGCTCAGCAGGCGGGAACGAGCAGTACTTC. Amino acid sequence: CASSSAGGNEQYF. The V and J genes are TRBV7-2 and TRBJ2-7; the D gene is possibly TRBD2 (6 bases). V dropped 4 bases and J dropped 5 bases, with 12 bases sitting between them. The germline gives CDR1 SGHTA, CDR2 FQGNSA. The CDR3 contains 13 residues. Drawing the rest from reference TRBV7-2 and TRBJ2-7, the complete variable domain is GAGVSQSPSNKVTEKGKDVELRCDPISGHTALYWYRQSLGQGLEFLIYFQGNSAPDKSGLPSDRFSAERTGGSVSTLTIQRTQQEDSAVYLCASSSAGGNEQYFGPGTRLTVT.